A selection of T cell receptor beta chains follows, all from one sample in a study of OX40 agonist ivuxolimab in advanced cancers. Method: immunoSEQ multiplex PCR; TCRdb's copy keeps in-frame clones and lacks some. The sample gives some 99,000 clones, 70% to 90% of which show up once; around 0.52% is in the top ten. This sample comprised CD4+ or CD8+ T cells sorted from blood, obtained in a trial of the OX40 agonist ivuxolimab. These receptors came from an adult with an advanced solid tumor such as melanoma, head and neck, liver or kidney cancer. CDR3s include the opening cysteine and the closing phenylalanine or tryptophan. D genes are given only for firm matches. Rows may omit the clone size; those that give it use once, few, many or a size class.

.	TRBV2	TRBJ1-3	.	CASSEYRQVGNTIYF	TGTGCCAGCAGTGAATATCGGCAGGTCGGAAACACCATATATTTT
.	TRBV7-2	TRBJ2-4	.	CASSLQTATAKNIQYF	TGTGCCAGCAGCTTACAGACAGCCACAGCCAAAAACATTCAGTACTTC
.	TRBV6-6	TRBJ1-1	.	CASSSPLVGAFF	TGTGCCAGCAGCTCTCCCCTGGTCGGGGCTTTCTTT
.	TRBV29-1	TRBJ2-3	.	CSALGQSTDTQYF	TGCAGCGCCCTTGGACAGAGCACAGATACGCAGTATTTT
.	TRBV18	TRBJ2-5	.	CASSPLDQETQYF	TGTGCCAGCTCACCCCTAGACCAAGAGACCCAGTACTTC
.	TRBV5-6	TRBJ2-3	TRBD2	CASRKWGGSTDTQYF	TGTGCCAGCAGGAAGTGGGGGGGAAGCACAGATACGCAGTATTTT
.	TRBV5-1	TRBJ2-5	.	CASSPVGGRRETQYF	TGCGCCAGCAGCCCTGTTGGGGGCCGGAGAGAGACCCAGTACTTC
.	TRBV4-3	TRBJ1-1	.	CASSQEATGMRAFF	TGCGCCAGCAGCCAAGAGGCGACAGGCATGCGAGCTTTCTTT
.	TRBV7-9	TRBJ1-1	.	CASSLSPEAFF	TGTGCCAGCAGCTTGTCCCCTGAAGCTTTCTTT
.	TRBV9	TRBJ2-3	TRBD2	CASSAGTSDSTDTQYF	TGTGCCAGCAGCGCCGGGACTAGCGACAGCACAGATACGCAGTATTTT
.	TRBV5-5	TRBJ1-1	.	CASSPGPRNAEAFF	TGTGCCAGCAGCCCGGGACCGAGGAACGCTGAAGCTTTCTTT
.	TRBV5-1	TRBJ2-7	.	CASSLSGGAYEQYF	TGCGCCAGCAGCTTGTCCGGCGGAGCCTACGAGCAGTACTTC
.	TRBV5-1	TRBJ2-1	TRBD2	CASSSTPTSSNEQFF	TGCGCCAGCAGCTCCACCCCGACTAGCTCGAATGAGCAGTTCTTC
.	TRBV11-1	TRBJ2-3	.	CASSLEAHSTDTQYF	TGTGCCAGCAGCTTAGAGGCGCATAGCACAGATACGCAGTATTTT
once	TRBV4-1	TRBJ2-1	TRBD2	CASSRPHRGGSSYNEQFF	TGCGCCAGCAGCCGACCGCACCGGGGGGGGAGCTCCTACAATGAGCAGTTCTTC
.	TRBV5-1	TRBJ2-3	.	CASSAGTDVSTDTQYF	TGCGCCAGCAGCGCTGGGACCGACGTTAGCACAGATACGCAGTATTTT
.	TRBV5-4	TRBJ1-1	.	CASRRLQGENTEAFF	TGTGCCAGCAGACGTCTACAGGGAGAGAACACTGAAGCTTTCTTT
.	TRBV2	TRBJ2-5	.	CASTRDTLTQETQYF	TGTGCCAGCACGCGGGACACCCTAACCCAAGAGACCCAGTACTTC
once	TRBV11-1	TRBJ1-6	TRBD1	CASSPGRDRGSTLHF	TGTGCCAGCAGCCCAGGCCGGGACAGGGGTTCGACCCTCCACTTT
.	TRBV27	TRBJ2-5	.	CASSLKLGSLETQYF	TGTGCCAGCAGTTTAAAACTAGGGAGCTTAGAGACCCAGTACTTC
.	TRBV27	TRBJ2-3	TRBD1	CASSSQGALPGTQYF	TGTGCCAGCAGTTCCCAGGGGGCGCTTCCAGGTACGCAGTATTTT
.	TRBV5-1	TRBJ2-1	TRBD2	CASSPKAAGGDNEQFF	TGCGCCAGCAGCCCAAAAGCAGCGGGGGGTGACAATGAGCAGTTCTTC
.	TRBV7-6	TRBJ1-1	.	CASSLSRGENTEAFF	TGTGCCAGCAGCTTATCCCGGGGAGAGAACACTGAAGCTTTCTTT
.	TRBV7-2	TRBJ2-6	.	CASSLLTTGGPSGANVLTF	TGTGCCAGCAGCTTACTGACGACAGGCGGGCCCTCTGGGGCCAACGTCCTGACTTTC
.	TRBV4-1	TRBJ1-4	.	CASSQRPGEGGTNEKLFF	TGCGCCAGCAGCCAACGACCAGGGGAGGGTGGAACTAATGAAAAACTGTTTTTT
.	TRBV11-2	TRBJ2-6	.	CASSLDPLGSGANVLTF	TGTGCCAGCAGCTTAGACCCATTAGGGTCGGGGGCCAACGTCCTGACTTTC
.	TRBV29-1	TRBJ1-1	.	CRAIRGDTEAFF	TGCAGGGCCATCCGGGGGGACACTGAAGCTTTCTTT
once	TRBV18	TRBJ1-3	.	CASSPRGLTSGNTIYF	TGTGCCAGCTCACCACGAGGACTGACCTCTGGAAACACCATATATTTT
few	TRBV9	TRBJ1-1	.	CASSREADTEAFF	TGTGCCAGCAGCAGGGAGGCGGACACTGAAGCTTTCTTT
few	TRBV7-9	TRBJ2-3	.	CASSPRGPDTQYF	TGTGCCAGCAGCCCCAGGGGCCCAGATACGCAGTATTTT
few	TRBV6-5	TRBJ1-1	.	CASRGDQDEAFF	TGTGCCAGCAGGGGGGATCAGGATGAAGCTTTCTTT
once	TRBV20-1	TRBJ2-1	.	CSARGDNEQFF	TGCAGTGCTAGAGGGGACAATGAGCAGTTCTTC
.	TRBV7-8	TRBJ1-1	TRBD1	CASSPAGDRGYTEAFF	TGTGCCAGCAGCCCGGCGGGGGACAGGGGGTACACTGAAGCTTTCTTT
.	TRBV6-1	TRBJ2-5	.	CASRLQQETQYF	TGTGCCAGCAGACTACAACAAGAGACCCAGTACTTC
.	TRBV19	TRBJ2-3	.	CASRGGAISTDTQYF	TGTGCCAGCAGGGGTGGGGCGATTAGCACAGATACGCAGTATTTT
.	TRBV5-1	TRBJ2-2	TRBD1	CASSLARGRSTGELFF	TGCGCCAGCAGCTTGGCCAGGGGGCGTAGCACCGGGGAGCTGTTTTTT